The 7 T cell receptor beta chains below were found in one sample sequenced in a study of cytomegalovirus exposure and HLA in healthy donors. Primers: 60 Vbeta forward and 13 Jbeta reverse. Assay used: immunoSEQ multiplex PCR; TCRdb lists only in-frame clones, some missing. The sample yields about 150,000 clones, around 84% seen once. The sample comprised PBMCs. The receptors come from a young woman in good health and CMV-seronegative.

This clone has just a few counts. The chain combines TRBV25-1 with TRBJ1-4, with 12 nucleotides matching TRBD1. Looked up from germline, CDR1 is MGHDK and CDR2 is SYGVNS. V lost 8 bases and J lost 8; bases outside the gene matches: 6. This CDR3 is built from 14 residues. The CDR3, as DNA: TGTGCCAGCCGCGGGACAGGGGGCGGGGAAAAACTGTTTTTT. It encodes CASRGTGGGEKLFF.

The genes are TRBV2 and TRBJ2-1, with D hard to call. Germline V gives CDR1 SNHLY, CDR2 FYNNEI. CDR3 length: 14 residues. V dropped 3 bases and J dropped 10 bases, with 16 bases sitting between them. CDR3 region: CASSEQPPPREQFF. DNA for the CDR3: TGTGCCAGCAGTGAGCAGCCCCCCCCTAGGGAGCAGTTCTTC.

CDR3: CSFLTGLNTDTQYF. DNA for the CDR3: TGCAGCTTTTTGACAGGGTTAAACACAGATACGCAGTATTTT. The chain has TRBV29-1 and TRBJ2-3; TRBD1 matches at 7 bases. The CDR3 has 14 residues. With V trimmed by 8 bases and J by 2 bases, 10 bases remained unmatched. CDR1 SQVTM and CDR2 ANQGSEA come from the germline V gene.

The sample holds one count of this clone. The chain couples TRBV19 to TRBJ1-6; D gene ambiguous. This CDR3 comprises 13 residues. Trimming pared 3 bases from V and 9 bases from J, leaving 9 bases between. Germline-derived CDR1 and CDR2 are LNHDA and SQIVND (reference sequence). The CDR3 here is CASSIWLSSPLHF. The CDR3 DNA sequence: TGTGCCAGTAGTATCTGGCTCAGTTCACCCCTCCACTTT.

The chain's CDR3 is CAIPSGRKPGELFF. The DNA for the CDR3 is TGCGCCATCCCTAGCGGGAGAAAGCCCGGGGAGCTGTTTTTT. This chain links TRBV10-1 with TRBJ2-2; 10 bases are shared with TRBD2. CDR3 length: 14 amino acids. With V trimmed by 10 bases and J by 6 bases, 8 bases remained unmatched. The V gene's germline CDR1 is WNHNN and CDR2 SYGVQD (reference sequence).

The V call is TRBV28, the J call TRBJ1-2, with 7 bases that match TRBD1. The CDR3 has 16 residues. V lost 5 bases to trimming and J lost 5 bases; unmatched junction nucleotides: 14. Germline lookup yields CDR1 MDHEN and CDR2 SYDVKM. CDR3 sequence reads: CASSAYYRGRVYGYTF. As DNA, the CDR3 is TGTGCCAGCAGTGCCTACTACAGGGGACGAGTTTATGGCTACACCTTC.

The V call is TRBV6-1, the J call TRBJ2-3, with D tentatively TRBD1 (5 bases). The CDR3 covers 15 residues. CDR1 MNHNS and CDR2 SASEGT come from the germline V gene. The V end was cut by 2 bases, the J end by 7 bases, with 16 bases between. The CDR3 here is CASSESQRGTNTQYF. Here the CDR3 DNA reads TGTGCCAGCAGTGAATCCCAAAGGGGAACAAATACGCAGTATTTT.